These 23 T cell receptor beta chains came from one sample sequenced in a study of T cells after yellow fever vaccination. TCRdb called the 5' RACE reads again in MiXCR, with one record for every CDR3 protein. The sample contains over 110,000 distinct CDR3 sequences, 7% to 9% of which appear only once. This sample comprised CD4+ T cells sorted from PBMCs, obtained 5 days after the yellow fever booster vaccination. These receptors were obtained from a man aged 25 to 45 who received the YFV17D yellow fever vaccine.

At least ten counts were recorded for this clonotype. The genes are TRBV6-1 and TRBJ2-2; D gene uncertain. The CDR3 is 13 amino acids. The V and J ends lost 8 bases and 4 bases respectively, with 11 bases between them. Per the germline V gene, CDR1 is MNHNS and CDR2 is SASEGT. The chain's CDR3 is CASRESSTGELFF. DNA for the CDR3: TGTGCCAGCCGCGAAAGTAGCACCGGGGAGCTGTTTTTT.

This clonotype was found many times. This rearrangement joins TRBV4-3 to TRBJ2-1; 9 nucleotides agree with TRBD1. V lost 0 bases, J lost 3 bases, and 9 bases stayed unmatched. The V gene's germline CDR1 is LGHNA and CDR2 YSLEER. CDR3 length: 18 residues. CDR3 nucleotide sequence: TGCGCCAGCAGCCAAGAAGAGGCGGGACAGGGCCTCTACAATGAGCAGTTCTTC. As protein: CASSQEEAGQGLYNEQFF.

Ten or more counts support this clonotype. V and J are TRBV7-9 and TRBJ2-3, with D possibly TRBD1 on 6 matching bases. Looked up from germline, CDR1 is SEHNR and CDR2 is FQNEAQ (reference sequence). CDR3 length: 17 amino acids. V lost 5 bases, J lost 1 base, and 19 bases lay in between. This chain's CDR3 is CASSPGQLLARTDTQYF. CDR3 nucleotides: TGTGCCAGCAGCCCCGGACAGTTGTTAGCCCGCACAGATACGCAGTATTTT.

This clonotype came up a few times. The J gene is TRBJ2-4, the V gene TRBV5-1; D unresolved. The CDR3 is 16 amino acids. From germline, CDR1 is SGHRS and CDR2 YFSETQ. V was clipped by 4 bases and J by 1 base, with 15 bases between them. CDR3 sequence: CASSRNPEVAKNIQYF. CDR3 coding DNA: TGCGCCAGCAGCAGGAACCCAGAGGTGGCCAAAAACATTCAGTACTTC.

This clonotype came up many times. This sequence joins TRBV7-2 and TRBJ2-2, with D hard to call. The germline CDR1 and CDR2 sequences are SGHTA and FQGNSA. The CDR3 length is 12 residues. Between the trimmed V and J ends, which lost 2 bases and 7 bases, there was a span of 5 bases. CDR3 nucleotide sequence: TGTGCCAGCAGCTTACGAGACGGGGAGCTGTTTTTT. Translation gives CASSLRDGELFF.

This clonotype came up many times. This chain connects TRBV20-1 to TRBJ1-5; tentative D call: TRBD1 (5 bases). Germline CDR1 reads DFQATT; CDR2 reads SNEGSKA (reference sequence). The length of the CDR3 is 14 residues. V was pared by 2 bases and J by 2 bases, with 10 bases between. The CDR3 coding sequence is TGCAGTGCTAGAAGGGGTAATGGCAATCAGCCCCAGCATTTT. It translates to CSARRGNGNQPQHF.

This clonotype was found a few times. The chain employs TRBV29-1 and TRBJ1-5; D possibly corresponds to TRBD1 (5 bases). This CDR3 has 12 amino acids. CDR1 and CDR2 (germline): SQVTM, ANQGSEA. Between the trimmed V and J ends, which lost 4 bases and 9 bases, there was a span of 13 bases. CDR3 coding DNA: TGCAGCGTTGGGGACCATCGGACGCCCCAGCATTTT. Protein product: CSVGDHRTPQHF.

This clonotype was counted ten times or more. The rearrangement uses TRBV7-6 and TRBJ2-6; 7 bases are shared with TRBD1. The CDR3 extends over 16 amino acids. Germline CDR1 and CDR2: SGHVS and FNYEAQ. V was clipped by 1 base and J by 3 bases; unmatched bases: 3. CDR3 sequence: CASSLEGGFGANVLTF. The CDR3, as DNA: TGTGCCAGCAGCTTAGAAGGGGGCTTTGGGGCCAACGTCCTGACTTTC.

Comment on this clonotype: With a much larger clone just one base away, this may be a read error. The chain joins TRBV7-8 to TRBJ2-1; tentatively, D is TRBD1 (6 bases). There are 14 residues in the CDR3. V shed 5 bases and J shed 5 bases, with 13 bases lying between them. The germline gives CDR1 SGHVS, CDR2 FQNEAQ. The CDR3 sequence: CASSHRAPHNEQFF. The CDR3, as DNA: TGTGCCAGCAGCCACAGGGCCCCCCACAATGAGCAGTTCTTC.

The chain carries TRBV12-3 or TRBV12-4 and TRBJ1-6; tentatively, D is TRBD1 (5 bases). V was pared by 1 base and J by 7 bases, with 8 bases between. The CDR3 loop spans 14 amino acids. CDR3 coding DNA: TGTGCCAGCAGTTTAGGGGGGTACAATTCACCCCTCCACTTT. Protein: CASSLGGYNSPLHF.

The chain joins TRBV20-1 to TRBJ2-3; D call uncertain. The germline V and J ends were trimmed by 7 bases and 0 bases, with 17 bases remaining between them. Germline V gene data show CDR1 as DFQATT and CDR2 as SNEGSKA (reference sequence). This CDR3 contains 15 residues. The CDR3 DNA reads as TGCAGTGGGACCAGACCGGGTCTGAGCACAGATACGCAGTATTTT. Its translation is CSGTRPGLSTDTQYF.

This clonotype has a handful of counts. This rearrangement joins TRBV3-1 to TRBJ1-1, with 9 bases identical to TRBD1. Germline CDR1 is LGHDT and CDR2 is YNNKEL (reference sequence). This CDR3 is built from 17 residues. V was clipped by 2 bases and J by 0 bases; unmatched bases: 7. The CDR3 sequence is CASSQTAGQGMNTEAFF. As DNA, the CDR3 is TGTGCCAGCAGCCAAACAGCGGGACAGGGCATGAACACTGAAGCTTTCTTT.

This clonotype was seen at least ten times. This chain connects TRBV7-2 to TRBJ1-2, with D tentatively TRBD1 (5 bases). The CDR3 totals 16 residues. V lost 1 base to trimming and J lost 0 bases, with 12 bases between them. Germline values: CDR1 SGHTA, CDR2 FQGNSA. The CDR3 coding sequence is TGTGCCAGCAGCTTAGGGGGCACCCCTCCTAACTATGGCTACACCTTC. It specifies CASSLGGTPPNYGYTF. The whole variable domain, remainder taken from reference TRBV7-2 and TRBJ1-2, is GAGVSQSPSNKVTEKGKDVELRCDPISGHTALYWYRQSLGQGLEFLIYFQGNSAPDKSGLPSDRFSAERTGGSVSTLTIQRTQQEDSAVYLCASSLGGTPPNYGYTFGSGTRLTVV.

Many counts were recorded for this clonotype. The chain recombines TRBV5-1 with TRBJ2-2, with 9 bases matching TRBD2. The CDR3 length is 16 residues. After removal of 6 bases from V and 4 bases from J, the junction contained 10 bases not matched to a gene. Looked up from germline, CDR1 is SGHRS and CDR2 is YFSETQ. The CDR3 here is CASKERSGSATGELFF. CDR3 bases: TGCGCCAGCAAGGAGCGTAGCGGGAGTGCCACCGGGGAGCTGTTTTTT.

The chain has TRBV3-1 and TRBJ2-6; D is unresolved. Germline loops: CDR1 LGHDT, CDR2 YNNKEL (reference sequence). This CDR3 comprises 15 residues. Trimming took off 11 bases at V and 3 bases at J, with 17 bases between the two ends. The CDR3 region is CACCSFGVGANVLTF. DNA of the CDR3: TGTGCCTGCTGCAGCTTTGGCGTTGGGGCCAACGTCCTGACTTTC.

This clonotype was recorded many times. The rearrangement joins TRBV12-3 or TRBV12-4 to TRBJ2-5, with unresolved D. The CDR3 totals 13 residues. V lost 6 bases and J 1 base, leaving 9 bases between the germline ends. CDR3 loop: CASRITSQETQYF. DNA for the CDR3: TGTGCCAGCAGGATCACAAGCCAAGAGACCCAGTACTTC.

This clonotype was recorded many times. The V and J genes are TRBV5-5 and TRBJ1-6; unclear D gene. The length of the CDR3 is 16 residues. Germline CDR1 is SGHKS and CDR2 is YYEKEE (reference sequence). The V end was cut by 3 bases, the J end by 14 bases, with 24 bases between. CDR3 sequence: CASSSEQYTLVGTLHF. CDR3 coding DNA: TGTGCCAGCAGCTCGGAACAGTATACCCTCGTGGGGACCCTCCACTTT.

This clonotype was picked up many times. V usage is TRBV15 and J usage is TRBJ2-2; D uncertain. The CDR3 runs 13 residues. The germline V and J ends were trimmed by 5 bases and 4 bases, with 8 bases remaining between them. Germline CDR1 is LNHNV and CDR2 is YYDKDF (reference sequence). As DNA, the CDR3 is TGTGCCACCAGCTGGGAATCCACCGGGGAGCTGTTTTTT. This codes for CATSWESTGELFF.

This chain links TRBV7-8 with TRBJ2-5; TRBD1 matches at 10 bases. Germline assignment: CDR1 SGHVS and CDR2 FQNEAQ. CDR3 length: 18 residues. Trimming took 3 bases from V and 4 from J; bases not matched to a gene: 14. Written as DNA, the CDR3 is TGTGCCAGCAGCTTTCGTGGACAGGGGGTTTCTCGGGGAGAGACCCAGTACTTC. Its translation: CASSFRGQGVSRGETQYF. Looking up the rest from reference TRBV7-8 and TRBJ2-5 gives the full variable domain: GAGVSQSPRYKVAKRGQDVALRCDPISGHVSLFWYQQALGQGPEFLTYFQNEAQLDKSGLPSDRFFAERPEGSVSTLKIQRTQQEDSAVYLCASSFRGQGVSRGETQYFGPGTRLLVL.

Comments on this clonotype: One end of the junction fails to match germline, which may point to a read error. The rearrangement links TRBV3-1 to TRBJ2-5; D may be TRBD1 (6 bases). Germline V gene data show CDR1 as LGHDT and CDR2 as YNNKEL (reference sequence). The CDR3 consists of 18 residues. The CDR3 DNA is TGTGCCTGCAGCCAAGATTCTGGGCAGGGGTTCTTTCAAGAGACCCAGTACTTC. Amino acids: CACSQDSGQGFFQETQYF.

This clonotype was seen at least ten times. The chain couples TRBV7-2 to TRBJ2-5; no firm D call. The V gene lost 5 bases and the J gene lost 1 base, with 11 bases spanning the gap. CDR1 is SGHTA, CDR2 FQGNSA, per germline. CDR3 length: 14 amino acids. The CDR3 DNA is TGTGCCAGCAGCCGTGGACCCACCCAAGAGACCCAGTACTTC. It codes for CASSRGPTQETQYF.

V usage is TRBV7-2 and J usage is TRBJ2-5; a possible D gene is TRBD2 (6 bases). Germline CDR1 and CDR2: SGHTA and FQGNSA. The CDR3 covers 14 residues. The ends were cut back, 3 bases at V and 1 base at J, with 9 bases in the middle. The CDR3 region is CASSFGGAQETQYF. CDR3 coding DNA: TGTGCCAGCAGCTTCGGCGGGGCCCAAGAGACCCAGTACTTC.

This clonotype occurred many times. The rearrangement uses TRBV20-1 and TRBJ2-3, with 7 bases matching TRBD2. V trimming: 2 bases; J trimming: 8 bases; junction bases outside the gene matches: 4. This CDR3 is 12 amino acids long. CDR1 and CDR2 (germline): DFQATT, SNEGSKA (reference sequence). The chain's CDR3 is CSARTGGATQYF. The CDR3 DNA follows: TGCAGTGCTAGAACGGGGGGAGCTACGCAGTATTTT.